The entry below describes one TCR beta chain. Antigen: not known. TCRdb independently ran MiXCR on the 5' RACE reads; one entry per CDR3 protein. The sample consists of about 620,000 distinct CDR3 sequences, about 20% of them appearing once. The sample is drawn from a study of T-cell memory formation after mild COVID-19. Study-wide background: TCR clustering was largely donor specific. Overall study findings and caveats: The SARS-CoV-2 specificity of second-wave clones reaching peak at day 37 remained unverified. Mostly located in CM and EM were contracting CD4+ clones, with contracting CD8+ clones located in EMRA.

Trimming pared 0 bases from V and 10 bases from J, leaving 10 bases between. CDR1 and CDR2 (germline): SGHTA, FQGTGA. This CDR3 comprises 13 residues. This clonotype was obtained from an adult woman who had mild COVID-19 (a few samples of this study predate the infection). Cell type and time point are not known. The sequenced sample was PBMCs or a T cell subset sorted from them (not recorded which). The J gene is TRBJ2-1, the V gene TRBV7-3, with D unresolved. CDR3 protein: CASSLTPTAEQFF. CDR3 sequence (DNA): TGTGCCAGCAGCTTAACCCCAACAGCCGAGCAGTTCTTC.